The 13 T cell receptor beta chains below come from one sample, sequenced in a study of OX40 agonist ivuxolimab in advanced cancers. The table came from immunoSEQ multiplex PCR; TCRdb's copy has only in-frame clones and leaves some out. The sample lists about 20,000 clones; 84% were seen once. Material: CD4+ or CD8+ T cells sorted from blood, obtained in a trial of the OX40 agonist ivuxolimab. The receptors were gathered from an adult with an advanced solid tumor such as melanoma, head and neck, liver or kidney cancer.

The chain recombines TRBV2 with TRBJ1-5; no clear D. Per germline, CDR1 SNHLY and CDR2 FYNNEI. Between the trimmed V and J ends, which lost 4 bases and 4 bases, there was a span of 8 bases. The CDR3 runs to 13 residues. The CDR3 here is CASSVDVNQPQHF. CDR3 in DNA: TGTGCCAGCAGTGTGGATGTAAATCAGCCCCAGCATTTT.

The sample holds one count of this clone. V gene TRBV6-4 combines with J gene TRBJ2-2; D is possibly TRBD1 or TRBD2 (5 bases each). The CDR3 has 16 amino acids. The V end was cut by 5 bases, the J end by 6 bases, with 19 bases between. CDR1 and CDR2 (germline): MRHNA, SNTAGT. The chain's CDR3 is CASSTQEGMEAGELFF. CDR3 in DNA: TGTGCCAGCAGTACTCAAGAGGGGATGGAAGCCGGGGAGCTGTTTTTT.

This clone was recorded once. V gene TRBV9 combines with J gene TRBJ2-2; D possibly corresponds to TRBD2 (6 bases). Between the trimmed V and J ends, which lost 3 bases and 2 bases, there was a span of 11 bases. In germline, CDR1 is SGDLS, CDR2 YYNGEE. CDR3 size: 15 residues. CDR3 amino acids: CASSEGTPNTGELFF. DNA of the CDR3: TGTGCCAGCAGCGAGGGGACTCCTAACACCGGGGAGCTGTTTTTT.

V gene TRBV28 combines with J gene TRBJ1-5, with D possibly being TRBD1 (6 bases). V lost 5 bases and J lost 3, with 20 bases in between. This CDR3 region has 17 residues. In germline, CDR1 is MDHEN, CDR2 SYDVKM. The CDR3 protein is CASSPRGAEGFNQPQHF. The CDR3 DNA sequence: TGTGCCAGCAGTCCCCGGGGGGCGGAGGGGTTCAATCAGCCCCAGCATTTT.

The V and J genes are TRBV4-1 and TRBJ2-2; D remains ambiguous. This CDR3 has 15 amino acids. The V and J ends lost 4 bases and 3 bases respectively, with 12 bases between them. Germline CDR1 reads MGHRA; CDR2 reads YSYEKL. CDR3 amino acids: CASSPVNSYTGELFF. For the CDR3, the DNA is TGCGCCAGCAGCCCAGTTAACTCATACACCGGGGAGCTGTTTTTT.

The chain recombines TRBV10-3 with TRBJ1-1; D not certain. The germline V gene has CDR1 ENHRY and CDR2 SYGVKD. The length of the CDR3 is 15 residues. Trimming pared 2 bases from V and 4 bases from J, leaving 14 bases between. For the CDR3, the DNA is TGTGCCATCAGTGAGGTCCTCGGGAAGGGCACTGAAGCTTTCTTT. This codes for CAISEVLGKGTEAFF.

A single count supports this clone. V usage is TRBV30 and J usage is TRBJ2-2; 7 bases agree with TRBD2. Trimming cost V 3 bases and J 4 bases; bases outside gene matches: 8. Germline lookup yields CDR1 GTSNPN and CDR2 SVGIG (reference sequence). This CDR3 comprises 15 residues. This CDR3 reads CAWSAGTTITGELFF. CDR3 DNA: TGTGCCTGGAGCGCCGGGACTACTATCACCGGGGAGCTGTTTTTT.

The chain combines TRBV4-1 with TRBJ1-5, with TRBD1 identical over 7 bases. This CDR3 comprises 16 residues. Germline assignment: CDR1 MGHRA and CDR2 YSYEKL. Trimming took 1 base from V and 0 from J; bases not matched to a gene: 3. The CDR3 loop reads CASSQGGQYSNQPQHF. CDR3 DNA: TGCGCCAGCAGCCAAGGGGGACAGTATAGCAATCAGCCCCAGCATTTT.

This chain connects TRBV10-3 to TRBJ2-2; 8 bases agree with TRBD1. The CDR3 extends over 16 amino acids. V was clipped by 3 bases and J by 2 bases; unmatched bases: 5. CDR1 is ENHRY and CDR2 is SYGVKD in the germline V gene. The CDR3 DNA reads TGTGCCATCAGTGACGGACAGGGCCTTAACACCGGGGAGCTGTTTTTT. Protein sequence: CAISDGQGLNTGELFF.

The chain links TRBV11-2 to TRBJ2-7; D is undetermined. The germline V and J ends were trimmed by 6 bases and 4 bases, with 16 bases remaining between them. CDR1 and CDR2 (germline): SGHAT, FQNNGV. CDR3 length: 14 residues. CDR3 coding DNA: TGTGCCAGCAGTTTGGACGTAGGAGCTTACGAGCAGTACTTC. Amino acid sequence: CASSLDVGAYEQYF.

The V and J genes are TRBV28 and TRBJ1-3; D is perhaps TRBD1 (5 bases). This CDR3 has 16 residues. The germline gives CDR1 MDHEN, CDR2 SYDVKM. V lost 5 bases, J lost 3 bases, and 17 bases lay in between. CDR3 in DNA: TGTGCCAGCAGTCCCTTGCCGGGGACCGGTGGAAACACCATATATTTT. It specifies CASSPLPGTGGNTIYF. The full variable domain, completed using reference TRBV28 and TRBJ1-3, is DVKVTQSSRYLVKRTGEKVFLECVQDMDHENMFWYRQDPGLGLRLIYFSYDVKMKEKGDIPEGYSVSREKKERFSLILESASTNQTSMYLCASSPLPGTGGNTIYFGEGSWLTVV.

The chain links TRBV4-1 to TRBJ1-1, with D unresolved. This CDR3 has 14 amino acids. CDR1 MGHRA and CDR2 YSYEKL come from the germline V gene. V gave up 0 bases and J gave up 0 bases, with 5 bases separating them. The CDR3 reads CASSQDGLNTEAFF. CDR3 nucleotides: TGCGCCAGCAGCCAAGATGGGTTGAACACTGAAGCTTTCTTT.

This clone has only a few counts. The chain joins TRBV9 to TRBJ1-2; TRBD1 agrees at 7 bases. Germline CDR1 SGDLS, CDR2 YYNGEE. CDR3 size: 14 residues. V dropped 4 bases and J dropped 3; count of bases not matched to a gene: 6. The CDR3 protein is CASSSTGLDYGYTF. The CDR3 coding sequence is TGTGCCAGCAGCTCGACAGGGCTTGACTATGGCTACACCTTC.